One sample yielded the 27 T cell receptor beta chains listed below, sequenced in a study of blood T cells in healthy people across ages. Together with a sample-barcoded 5' primer, a J-beta primer mix was included in a second PCR lasting roughly 6 to 12 cycles. TCRdb ran MiXCR on the 5' RACE reads and lists one entry per CDR3 protein. This table has around 990,000 distinct CDR3 sequences, 20% to 25% appearing once. This sample also appeared in a second study, on T cells of mothers and their children.

The material sequenced was blood. All receptors come from a girl aged 2 to 10 in good health.

The chain combines TRBV29-1 with TRBJ1-2; D perhaps matches TRBD1 (5 bases). V lost 6 bases and J lost 8, with 22 bases in between. Germline V gene sequence: CDR1 SQVTM, CDR2 ANQGSEA. This CDR3 spans 14 amino acids. CDR3 in amino acids: CSVSLGGVEWGYTF. The CDR3 coding sequence is TGCAGCGTCTCCCTTGGGGGGGTAGAGTGGGGCTACACCTTC.

The chain employs TRBV29-1 and TRBJ2-7, with TRBD1 matching over 7 bases. The CDR3 sequence is 16 residues long. Germline assignment: CDR1 SQVTM and CDR2 ANQGSEA. V gave up 0 bases and J gave up 2 bases; unmatched junction bases: 10. CDR3 protein: CSVEEGVHRGTYEQYF. The CDR3 coding sequence is TGCAGCGTTGAAGAAGGCGTTCACAGGGGTACCTACGAGCAGTACTTC.

This clonotype was detected a few times. A junction end diverges from the germline sequence, so it may reflect a read error. The CDR3, as DNA: TGCGCCAGCAGCCAAGATACCCCGTATGCGGGGGATACGCGGTATTTT. Amino acids: CASSQDTPYAGDTRYF. This chain joins TRBV4-3 and TRBJ2-3, with TRBD2 identical over 7 bases. This CDR3 comprises 16 residues. CDR1 is LGHNA and CDR2 is YSLEER in the germline V gene.

The V gene is TRBV19, the J gene TRBJ1-2; the D is unclear. CDR3 length equals 13 residues. Germline CDR1 and CDR2: LNHDA and SQIVND (reference sequence). Trimming cost V 2 bases and J 2 bases, with 6 bases left between them. Written as DNA, the CDR3 is TGTGCCAGTAGTATAAGGACCAACTATGGCTACACCTTC. It specifies CASSIRTNYGYTF.

The genes are TRBV7-9 and TRBJ2-5; TRBD1 matches at 10 bases. The J call may be in error: the DNA end matches TRBJ2-1 better. Germline V lookup: CDR1 SEHNR, CDR2 FQNEAQ (reference sequence). The CDR3 totals 15 residues. The chain's CDR3 is CASSWGQGPYNEQFF. CDR3 nucleotide sequence: TGTGCCAGCAGTTGGGGACAGGGGCCCTACAATGAGCAGTTCTTC.

This chain uses TRBV6-6 with TRBJ2-3; the D is unclear. The CDR3 has 13 amino acids. V was pared by 0 bases and J by 2 bases, with 3 bases between. Germline values: CDR1 MNHNY, CDR2 SVGAGI (reference sequence). CDR3 region: CASSYSVTDTQYF. CDR3 nucleotide sequence: TGTGCCAGCAGTTACTCGGTCACAGATACGCAGTATTTT.

The genes are TRBV5-6 and TRBJ2-3; 8 bases fit TRBD2. The V gene's germline CDR1 is SGHDT and CDR2 YYEEEE. Trimming removed 4 bases from V and 0 bases from J; junction bases left unmatched: 10. The CDR3 has 17 residues. CDR3 in amino acids: CASSLFTSGPSTDTQYF. The CDR3 DNA is TGTGCCAGCAGCCTTTTCACTAGCGGACCTAGCACAGATACGCAGTATTTT.

V gene TRBV7-2 combines with J gene TRBJ2-3, with TRBD2 as a possible D gene (5 bases). The V gene lost 1 base and the J gene lost 0 bases, with 11 bases spanning the gap. The CDR3 consists of 16 residues. Germline V CDR1 and CDR2: SGHTA, FQGNSA. The CDR3 region has the DNA TGTGCCAGCAGCTTAGGGCGAGCGGCTAGCACAGATACGCAGTATTTT. Protein sequence: CASSLGRAASTDTQYF.

The chain couples TRBV12-3 or TRBV12-4 to TRBJ2-4; tentative D call: TRBD1 (5 bases). V dropped 3 bases and J dropped 6 bases, with 12 bases sitting between them. The CDR3 has 14 amino acids. CDR3 coding DNA: TGTGCCAGCAGTTTCTCCAGGGTAGGAAACATTCAGTACTTC. It codes for CASSFSRVGNIQYF.

This clonotype came up a few times. The V and J genes are TRBV10-2 and TRBJ1-1, with unresolved D. Germline V gene sequence: CDR1 WSHSY, CDR2 SAAADI. V was pared by 8 bases and J by 11 bases, with 12 bases between. CDR3 length equals 10 residues. The CDR3 here is CASGTPGAFF. The CDR3 DNA reads TGCGCCAGCGGAACCCCGGGGGCTTTCTTT.

The chain links TRBV20-1 to TRBJ2-5; 10 bases align to TRBD2. Judging by the DNA end, TRBJ2-1 fits better; the J call may be wrong. CDR3 length: 12 residues. Germline V CDR1 and CDR2: DFQATT, SNEGSKA (reference sequence). CDR3 region: CSAEAGGNEQFF. CDR3 DNA: TGCAGTGCTGAAGCGGGGGGGAATGAGCAGTTCTTC.

V usage is TRBV10-3 and J usage is TRBJ1-4; D not certain. Germline V gene sequence: CDR1 ENHRY, CDR2 SYGVKD. This CDR3 comprises 14 residues. V shed 3 bases and J shed 5 bases, with 10 bases lying between them. The CDR3 here is CAISDQGINEKLFF. The CDR3 coding sequence is TGTGCCATCAGTGACCAAGGAATAAATGAAAAACTGTTTTTT.

J is TRBJ2-2 and V is TRBV29-1; D gene uncertain. This CDR3 has 14 residues. Trimming shortened V by 4 bases and J by 3 bases, and 12 bases separated the two germline ends. Germline V gene sequence: CDR1 SQVTM, CDR2 ANQGSEA. The CDR3 DNA follows: TGCAGCGTTGCGCTGGGCACCTACACCGGGGAGCTGTTTTTT. Encoded protein: CSVALGTYTGELFF.

The chain recombines TRBV12-3 or TRBV12-4 with TRBJ2-6; D remains unclear. V was cut by 3 bases and J by 4 bases, with 7 bases left in between. The CDR3 has 14 amino acids. CDR3 nucleotide sequence: TGTGCCAGCAGTTTGTTCCAGGGGGCCAACGTCCTGACTTTC. Translating it yields CASSLFQGANVLTF.

Points on this clonotype: Compared with germline, one end of the junction differs, possibly owing to a read error. The chain uses TRBV28 and TRBJ2-1; D possibly corresponds to TRBD2 (6 bases). CDR3 size: 14 residues. Germline V CDR1 and CDR2: MDHEN, SYDVKM. The chain's CDR3 is CARSPVGEESEQFF. The CDR3 region has the DNA TGTGCCCGCAGTCCCGTGGGGGAGGAGAGTGAGCAGTTCTTC.

The chain links TRBV20-1 to TRBJ2-5; possible D gene TRBD2, 5 bases. With 4 bases removed from V and 1 base from J, the gap between germline ends came to 10 bases. The CDR3 totals 13 residues. CDR1 is DFQATT, CDR2 SNEGSKA, per germline (reference sequence). CDR3 DNA: TGCAGTGCTAATCGCGGGCTCCAAGAGACCCAGTACTTC. This sequence encodes CSANRGLQETQYF.

V and J are TRBV7-3 and TRBJ2-5; D is unclear. Germline CDR1 reads SGHTA; CDR2 reads FQGTGA. CDR3 length: 14 amino acids. V was clipped by 5 bases and J by 5 bases, with 15 bases between them. CDR3 nucleotide sequence: TGTGCCAGCAGCCTCAGTGTTGGGCTGGAGACCCAGTACTTC. Translation: CASSLSVGLETQYF.

The chain uses TRBV6-5 and TRBJ2-5, with 10 nucleotides matching TRBD2. V dropped 10 bases and J dropped 4; count of bases not matched to a gene: 9. Germline V CDR1 and CDR2: MNHEY, SVGAGI. This CDR3 is built from 14 residues. The CDR3 here is CATRLAGLRETQYF. CDR3 nucleotides: TGTGCCACGCGACTAGCGGGCTTAAGAGAGACCCAGTACTTC.

This rearrangement joins TRBV5-5 to TRBJ1-1; D unresolved. The ends were cut back, 7 bases at V and 0 bases at J, with 28 bases in the middle. The CDR3 extends over 19 amino acids. Looked up from germline, CDR1 is SGHKS and CDR2 is YYEKEE (reference sequence). CDR3 in amino acids: CASPNIDSLTPLMNTEAFF. For the CDR3, the DNA is TGTGCCAGCCCTAACATTGATTCCTTGACGCCATTAATGAACACTGAAGCTTTCTTT.

The genes are TRBV24-1 and TRBJ1-5, with a possible D match to TRBD1 (5 bases). The CDR3 is made up of 14 amino acids. In germline, CDR1 is KGHDR, CDR2 SFDVKD. Trimming left V 5 bases short and J 0 bases short, with 7 bases between. CDR3 loop: CATSAGFSNQPQHF. CDR3 bases: TGTGCCACCAGTGCAGGGTTTAGCAATCAGCCCCAGCATTTT.

In DNA form, the CDR3 reads TGTGCCAGCAGTGATTGGACAGGGGGCCAAACTGAAGCTTTCTTT. Protein: CASSDWTGGQTEAFF. The rearrangement joins TRBV6-1 to TRBJ1-1, with 11 nucleotides matching TRBD1. Germline CDR1 and CDR2: MNHNS and SASEGT. The length of the CDR3 is 15 residues. V was pared by 3 bases and J by 5 bases, with 5 bases of the junction left unmatched.

This chain links TRBV29-1 with TRBJ2-5, with 9 bases aligning to TRBD1. Near its end, the DNA agrees better with TRBJ2-7, so the J call may be wrong. The CDR3 contains 13 residues. Germline V gene sequence: CDR1 SQVTM, CDR2 ANQGSEA. The CDR3 DNA is TGCAGCGTTGAAGGACAGGGGGACTACGAGCAGTACTTC. Its protein product is CSVEGQGDYEQYF.

The V gene is TRBV7-9, the J gene TRBJ1-2, with D uncertain. This CDR3 has 14 residues. The V gene's germline CDR1 is SEHNR and CDR2 FQNEAQ (reference sequence). Trimming shortened V by 5 bases and J by 8 bases, and 18 bases separated the two germline ends. The CDR3 loop is CASSAQSVSWGYTF. CDR3 coding DNA: TGTGCCAGCAGCGCCCAGTCCGTTTCTTGGGGCTACACCTTC.

The table lists this clonotype with a few counts. The genes are TRBV2 and TRBJ2-1; the D gene is possibly TRBD1 (5 bases). The CDR3 totals 11 residues. Trimming stripped 6 bases from V and 10 bases from J, with 10 bases between. The germline CDR1 and CDR2 sequences are SNHLY and FYNNEI. The DNA of the CDR3 is TGTGCCAGCAGGGGGCTCGGCGAGCAGTTCTTC. It specifies CASRGLGEQFF. Full variable domain (remainder filled in from reference TRBV2 and TRBJ2-1): EPEVTQTPSHQVTQMGQEVILRCVPISNHLYFYWYRQILGQKVEFLVSFYNNEISEKSEIFDDQFSVERPDGSNFTLKIRSTKLEDSAMYFCASRGLGEQFFGPGTRLTVL.

This clonotype was seen a handful of times. The chain uses TRBV15 and TRBJ2-1; D remains ambiguous. The J call is in doubt because the DNA end fits TRBJ2-5 better. The germline gives CDR1 LNHNV, CDR2 YYDKDF (reference sequence). The CDR3 loop spans 11 amino acids. The CDR3 sequence: CATRGKETQYF. DNA of the CDR3: TGTGCCACCAGGGGGAAAGAGACCCAGTACTTC.

This clonotype has ten or more counts. This chain links TRBV12-5 with TRBJ1-1; D is unclear. Trimming shortened V by 3 bases and J by 3 bases, and 5 bases separated the two germline ends. Germline V CDR1 and CDR2: LGHNT, FRNRAP. The CDR3 spans 12 residues. This CDR3 is CASGFGDTEAFF. CDR3 nucleotide sequence: TGTGCTAGTGGTTTTGGTGACACTGAAGCTTTCTTT.

This clonotype was seen only a few times. The chain uses TRBV11-1 and TRBJ2-7; TRBD2 aligns across 15 bases. The CDR3 is made up of 16 amino acids. CDR1 and CDR2 from the germline V gene are SGHAT and FQDESV (reference sequence). V lost 2 bases and J lost 5; bases outside the gene matches: 4. Here the CDR3 reads CASSLRRTSGRDEQYF. The DNA for the CDR3 is TGTGCCAGCAGCTTACGTCGGACTAGCGGGAGGGACGAGCAGTACTTC.